The 7 T cell receptor beta chains presented below share a single source sample, sequenced in a study of shared clonotypes between healthy human individuals. Assay used: immunoSEQ multiplex PCR; TCRdb lists only in-frame clones, some missing. The sample yields 1.6 million or so clones, less than 99% seen once. The material sequenced was naive CD4+ T cells sorted from blood. Described subset: CD45RA+ positively selected. Every receptor here comes from a man aged 25 to 40 in good health.

The chain couples TRBV29-1 to TRBJ1-3; the D gene is possibly TRBD1 (5 bases). The V end was cut by 2 bases, the J end by 4 bases, with 6 bases between. This CDR3 has 12 amino acids. In germline, CDR1 is SQVTM, CDR2 ANQGSEA. DNA for the CDR3: TGCAGCGTTGAAAGGGGAGGAAACACCATATATTTT. It codes for CSVERGGNTIYF. The full variable domain, in which reference TRBV29-1 and TRBJ1-3 provide the parts outside the CDR3, is SAVISQKPSRDICQRGTSLTIQCQVDSQVTMMFWYRQQPGQSLTLIATANQGSEATYESGFVIDKFPISRPNLTFSTLTVSNMSPEDSSIYLCSVERGGNTIYFGEGSWLTVV.

This chain connects TRBV28 to TRBJ1-1; D gene unclear. Deletions cut 7 bases from V and 11 bases from J, with 14 bases between. The CDR3 is 11 amino acids. The V gene's germline CDR1 is MDHEN and CDR2 SYDVKM. This chain's CDR3 is CASTSGPGAFF. The CDR3 DNA reads TGTGCCAGCACCTCCGGGCCCGGGGCTTTCTTT.

The chain employs TRBV7-2 and TRBJ2-1; D possibly corresponds to TRBD2 (5 bases). The CDR3 runs to 17 residues. Germline V CDR1 and CDR2: SGHTA, FQGNSA. Trimming left V 2 bases short and J 0 bases short, with 14 bases between. The CDR3, as DNA: TGTGCCAGCAGCTTACTAGGAGTGGGGAGCTCCTACAATGAGCAGTTCTTC. It encodes CASSLLGVGSSYNEQFF.

This clone has only one observation. The chain has TRBV7-9 and TRBJ2-1; 8 positions agree with TRBD2. CDR3 length: 16 amino acids. From germline, CDR1 is SEHNR and CDR2 FQNEAQ (reference sequence). V was clipped by 1 base and J by 8 bases; unmatched bases: 10. This CDR3 is CASSLDLSGRGDEQFF. DNA of the CDR3: TGTGCCAGCAGCTTAGATCTAAGCGGGAGAGGCGATGAGCAGTTCTTC.

This chain links TRBV13 with TRBJ2-1; TRBD1 agrees at 7 bases. The CDR3 length is 17 residues. Germline V gives CDR1 PRHDT, CDR2 FYEKMQ (reference sequence). Losses at the gene ends were 2 bases for V and 4 bases for J; bases not matched to a gene: 11. CDR3 DNA: TGTGCCAGCAGCTTATTCCCCTCCGGGACAGCTTACAATGAGCAGTTCTTC. This translates into CASSLFPSGTAYNEQFF.

The DNA for the CDR3 is TGCGCCAGCAGCTTGCCTCTTACAGGGAGTTACGACGAGCAGTACTTC. It is translated as CASSLPLTGSYDEQYF. The chain employs TRBV5-1 and TRBJ2-7; tentative D call: TRBD1 (6 bases). Looked up from germline, CDR1 is SGHRS and CDR2 is YFSETQ. This CDR3 is 16 amino acids long. V lost 1 base and J 5 bases, leaving 19 bases between the germline ends.

J is TRBJ2-7 and V is TRBV7-2; D may match TRBD1 or TRBD2 (6 bases each). The CDR3 is 15 amino acids. Germline V lookup: CDR1 SGHTA, CDR2 FQGNSA. The germline V and J ends were trimmed by 0 bases and 4 bases, with 13 bases remaining between them. DNA for the CDR3: TGTGCCAGCAGCTTAGCTCCCAGGGGAGGATACGAGCAGTACTTC. The encoded protein is CASSLAPRGGYEQYF. Based on the CDR3 plus reference TRBV7-2 and TRBJ2-7, the full variable domain is GAGVSQSPSNKVTEKGKDVELRCDPISGHTALYWYRQSLGQGLEFLIYFQGNSAPDKSGLPSDRFSAERTGGSVSTLTIQRTQQEDSAVYLCASSLAPRGGYEQYFGPGTRLTVT.